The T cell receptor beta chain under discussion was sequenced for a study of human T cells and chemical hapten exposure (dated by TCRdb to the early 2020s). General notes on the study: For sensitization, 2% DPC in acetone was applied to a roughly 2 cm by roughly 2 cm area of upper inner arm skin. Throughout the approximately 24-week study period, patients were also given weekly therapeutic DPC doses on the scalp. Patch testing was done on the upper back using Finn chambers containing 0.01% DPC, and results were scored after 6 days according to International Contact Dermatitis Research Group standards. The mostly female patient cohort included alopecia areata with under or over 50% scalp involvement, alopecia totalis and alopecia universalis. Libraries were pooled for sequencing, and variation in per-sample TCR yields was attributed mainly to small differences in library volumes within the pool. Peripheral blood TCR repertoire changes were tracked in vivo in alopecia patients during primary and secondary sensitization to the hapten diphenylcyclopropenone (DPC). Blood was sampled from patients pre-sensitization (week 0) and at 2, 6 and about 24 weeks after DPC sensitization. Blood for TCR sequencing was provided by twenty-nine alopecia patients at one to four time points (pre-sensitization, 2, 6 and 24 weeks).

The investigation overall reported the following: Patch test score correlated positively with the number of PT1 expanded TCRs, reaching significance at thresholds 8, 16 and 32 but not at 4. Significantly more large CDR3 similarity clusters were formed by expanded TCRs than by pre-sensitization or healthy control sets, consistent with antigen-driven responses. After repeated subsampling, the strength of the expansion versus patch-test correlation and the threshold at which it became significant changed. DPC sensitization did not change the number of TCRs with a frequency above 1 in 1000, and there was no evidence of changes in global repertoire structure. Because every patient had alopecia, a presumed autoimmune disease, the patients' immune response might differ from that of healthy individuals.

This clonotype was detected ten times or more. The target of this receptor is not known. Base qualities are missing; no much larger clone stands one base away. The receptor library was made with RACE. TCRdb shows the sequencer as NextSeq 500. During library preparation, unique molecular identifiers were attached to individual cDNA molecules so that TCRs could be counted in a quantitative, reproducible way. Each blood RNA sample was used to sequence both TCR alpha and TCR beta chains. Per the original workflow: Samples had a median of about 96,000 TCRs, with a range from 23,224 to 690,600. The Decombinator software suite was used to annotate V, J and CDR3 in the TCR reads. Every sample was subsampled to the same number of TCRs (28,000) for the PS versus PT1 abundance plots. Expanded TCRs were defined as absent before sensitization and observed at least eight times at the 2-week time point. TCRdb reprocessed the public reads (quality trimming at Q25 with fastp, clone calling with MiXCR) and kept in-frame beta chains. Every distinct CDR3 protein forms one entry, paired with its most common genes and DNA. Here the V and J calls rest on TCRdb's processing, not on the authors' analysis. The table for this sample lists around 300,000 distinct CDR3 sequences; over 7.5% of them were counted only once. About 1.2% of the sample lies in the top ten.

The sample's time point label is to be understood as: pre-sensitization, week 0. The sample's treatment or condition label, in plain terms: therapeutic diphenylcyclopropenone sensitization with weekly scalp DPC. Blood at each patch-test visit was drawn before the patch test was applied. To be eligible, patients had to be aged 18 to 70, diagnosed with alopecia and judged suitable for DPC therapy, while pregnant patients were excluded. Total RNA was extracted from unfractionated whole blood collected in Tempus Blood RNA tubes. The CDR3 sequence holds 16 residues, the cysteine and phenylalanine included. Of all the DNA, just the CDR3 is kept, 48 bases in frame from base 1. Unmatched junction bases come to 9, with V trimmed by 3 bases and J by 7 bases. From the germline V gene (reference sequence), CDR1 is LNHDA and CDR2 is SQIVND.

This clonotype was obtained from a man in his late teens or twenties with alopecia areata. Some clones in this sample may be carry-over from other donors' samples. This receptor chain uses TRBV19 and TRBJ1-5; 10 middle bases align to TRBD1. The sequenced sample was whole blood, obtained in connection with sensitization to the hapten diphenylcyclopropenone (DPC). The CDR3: CASSIASGQGLQPQHF. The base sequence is TGTGCCAGTAGTATTGCATCGGGACAGGGGTTACAGCCCCAGCATTTT.